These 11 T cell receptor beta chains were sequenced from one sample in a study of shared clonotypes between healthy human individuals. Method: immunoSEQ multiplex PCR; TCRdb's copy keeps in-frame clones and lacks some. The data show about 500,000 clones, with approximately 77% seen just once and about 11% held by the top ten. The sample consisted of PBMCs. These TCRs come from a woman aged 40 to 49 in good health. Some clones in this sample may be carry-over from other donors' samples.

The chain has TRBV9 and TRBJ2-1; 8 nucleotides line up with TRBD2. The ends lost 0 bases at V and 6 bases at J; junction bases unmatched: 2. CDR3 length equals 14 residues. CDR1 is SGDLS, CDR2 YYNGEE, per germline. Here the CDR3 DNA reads TGTGCCAGCAGCGTAGTCGGGAGGGTCAATGAGCAGTTCTTC. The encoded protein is CASSVVGRVNEQFF.

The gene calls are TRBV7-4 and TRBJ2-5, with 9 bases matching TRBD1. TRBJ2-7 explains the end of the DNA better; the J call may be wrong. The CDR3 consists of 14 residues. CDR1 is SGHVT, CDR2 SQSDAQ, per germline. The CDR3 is CASSTQGARIEQYF. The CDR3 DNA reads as TGTGCCAGCAGCACACAGGGGGCGCGAATCGAGCAGTACTTC.

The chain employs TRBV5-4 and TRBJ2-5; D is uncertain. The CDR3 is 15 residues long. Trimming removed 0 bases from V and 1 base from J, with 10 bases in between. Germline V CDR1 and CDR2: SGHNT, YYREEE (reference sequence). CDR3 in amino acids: CASSLGQAPQETQYF. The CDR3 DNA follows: TGTGCCAGCAGCTTGGGGCAGGCCCCCCAAGAGACCCAGTACTTC.

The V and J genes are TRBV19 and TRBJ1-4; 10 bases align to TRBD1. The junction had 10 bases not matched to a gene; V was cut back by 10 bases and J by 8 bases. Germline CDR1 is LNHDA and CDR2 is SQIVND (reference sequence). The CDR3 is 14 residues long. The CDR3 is CATTETGGAEKLFF. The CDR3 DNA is TGTGCCACCACCGAGACAGGGGGCGCGGAAAAACTGTTTTTT.

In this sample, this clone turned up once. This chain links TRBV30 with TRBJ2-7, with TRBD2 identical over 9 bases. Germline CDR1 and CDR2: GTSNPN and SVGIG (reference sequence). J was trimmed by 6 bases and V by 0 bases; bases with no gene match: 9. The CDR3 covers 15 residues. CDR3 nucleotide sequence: TGTGCCTGGAGTGTATGGGCGGGAGGGCCGCGCGAGCAGTACTTC. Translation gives CAWSVWAGGPREQYF. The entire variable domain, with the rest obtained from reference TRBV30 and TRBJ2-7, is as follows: SQTIHQWPATLVQPVGSPLSLECTVEGTSNPNLYWYRQAAGRGLQLLFYSVGIGQISSEVPQNLSASRPQDRQFILSSKKLLLSDSGFYLCAWSVWAGGPREQYFGPGTRLTVT.

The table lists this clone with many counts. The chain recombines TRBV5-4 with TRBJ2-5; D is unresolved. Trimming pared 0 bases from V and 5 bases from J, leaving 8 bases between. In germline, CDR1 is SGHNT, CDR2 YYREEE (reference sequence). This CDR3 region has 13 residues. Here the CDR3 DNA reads TGTGCCAGCAGCTTGGACACCCCGGAGACCCAGTACTTC. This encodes CASSLDTPETQYF.

The CDR3 region is CASSFGLYSIQYF. The CDR3 DNA sequence: TGTGCCAGCAGCTTCGGTCTATACTCCATTCAGTACTTC. V usage is TRBV7-3 and J usage is TRBJ2-4, with D unclear. Between the trimmed V and J ends, which lost 3 bases and 9 bases, there was a span of 12 bases. This CDR3 is built from 13 residues. CDR1 and CDR2 (germline): SGHTA, FQGTGA.

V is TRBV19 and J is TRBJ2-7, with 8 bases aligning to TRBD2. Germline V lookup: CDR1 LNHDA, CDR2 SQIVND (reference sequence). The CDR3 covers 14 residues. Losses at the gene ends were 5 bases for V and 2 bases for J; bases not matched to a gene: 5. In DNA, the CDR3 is TGTGCCAGTAGTCTGGCCGGGGGGGCCTACGAGCAGTACTTC. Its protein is CASSLAGGAYEQYF.

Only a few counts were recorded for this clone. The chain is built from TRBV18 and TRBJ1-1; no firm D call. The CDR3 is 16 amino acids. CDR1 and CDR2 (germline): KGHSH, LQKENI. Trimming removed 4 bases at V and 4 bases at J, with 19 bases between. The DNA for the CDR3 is TGTGCCAGCTCACTCCGGCCCCCTATTACGAGCACTGAAGCTTTCTTT. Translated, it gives CASSLRPPITSTEAFF.

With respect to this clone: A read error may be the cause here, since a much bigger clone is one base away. The CDR3 nucleotides are TGTGCCTGGAGCGGGGGGACGGGCGGCTACACCTTC. Translated: CAWSGGTGGYTF. The rearrangement links TRBV30 to TRBJ1-2; D possibly corresponds to TRBD1 (5 bases). Germline V gene data show CDR1 as GTSNPN and CDR2 as SVGIG (reference sequence). The CDR3 contains 12 residues. V shed 3 bases and J shed 8 bases, with 13 bases lying between them.

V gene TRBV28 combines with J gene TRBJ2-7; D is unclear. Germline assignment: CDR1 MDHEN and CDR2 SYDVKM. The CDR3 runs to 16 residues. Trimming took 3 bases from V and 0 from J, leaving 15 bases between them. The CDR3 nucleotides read TGTGCCAGCAGTTTCAGCTTGGGCAGTAACTCCTACGAGCAGTACTTC. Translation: CASSFSLGSNSYEQYF.